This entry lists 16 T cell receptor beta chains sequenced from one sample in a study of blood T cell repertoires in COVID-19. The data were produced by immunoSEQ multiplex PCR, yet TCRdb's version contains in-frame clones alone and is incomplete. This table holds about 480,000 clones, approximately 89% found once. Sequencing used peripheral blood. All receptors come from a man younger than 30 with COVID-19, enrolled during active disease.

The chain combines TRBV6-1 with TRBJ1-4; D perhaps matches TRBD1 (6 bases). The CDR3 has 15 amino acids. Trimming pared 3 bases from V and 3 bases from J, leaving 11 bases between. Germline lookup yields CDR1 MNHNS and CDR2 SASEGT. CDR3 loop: CASSEGPGANEKLFF. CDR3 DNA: TGTGCCAGCAGTGAGGGGCCAGGGGCTAATGAAAAACTGTTTTTT.

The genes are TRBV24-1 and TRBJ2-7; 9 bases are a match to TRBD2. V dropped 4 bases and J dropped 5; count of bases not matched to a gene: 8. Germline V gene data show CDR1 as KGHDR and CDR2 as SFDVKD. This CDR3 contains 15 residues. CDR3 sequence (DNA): TGTGCCACCAGTGACAATAGCGGGAGCGGCAACGAGCAGTACTTC. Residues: CATSDNSGSGNEQYF.

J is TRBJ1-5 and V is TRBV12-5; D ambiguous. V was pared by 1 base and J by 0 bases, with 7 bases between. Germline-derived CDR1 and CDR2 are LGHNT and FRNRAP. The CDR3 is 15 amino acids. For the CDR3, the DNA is TGTGCTAGTGGTTTGGGACTGCATAGCAATCAGCCCCAGCATTTT. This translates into CASGLGLHSNQPQHF.

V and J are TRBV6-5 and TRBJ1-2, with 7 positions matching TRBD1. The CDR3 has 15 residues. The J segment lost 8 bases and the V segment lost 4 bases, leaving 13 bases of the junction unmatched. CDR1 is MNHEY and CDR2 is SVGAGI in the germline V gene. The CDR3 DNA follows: TGTGCCAGCAGTTTCAACCCGATAACAGGGGCGGGCTACACCTTC. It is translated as CASSFNPITGAGYTF.

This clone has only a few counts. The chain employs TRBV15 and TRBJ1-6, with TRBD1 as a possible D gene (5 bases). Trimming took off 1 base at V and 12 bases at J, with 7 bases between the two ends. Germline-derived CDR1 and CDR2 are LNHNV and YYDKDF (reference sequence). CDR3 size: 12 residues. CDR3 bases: TGTGCCACCAGCAGAGGGGGGGAACCCCTCCACTTT. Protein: CATSRGGEPLHF.

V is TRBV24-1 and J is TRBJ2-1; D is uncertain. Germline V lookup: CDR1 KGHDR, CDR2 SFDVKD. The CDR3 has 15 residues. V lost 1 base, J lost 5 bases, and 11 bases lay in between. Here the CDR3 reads CATSDFDGADNEQFF. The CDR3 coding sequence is TGTGCCACCAGTGATTTCGACGGAGCCGACAATGAGCAGTTCTTC.

CDR3 in amino acids: CASRSPGSGANVLTF. The CDR3 bases are TGTGCCAGCAGGTCTCCGGGCTCTGGGGCCAACGTCCTGACTTTC. The chain is built from TRBV6-5 and TRBJ2-6; D unclear. CDR1 and CDR2 (germline): MNHEY, SVGAGI. V lost 6 bases and J lost 0, with 9 bases in between. The CDR3 is 15 residues long.

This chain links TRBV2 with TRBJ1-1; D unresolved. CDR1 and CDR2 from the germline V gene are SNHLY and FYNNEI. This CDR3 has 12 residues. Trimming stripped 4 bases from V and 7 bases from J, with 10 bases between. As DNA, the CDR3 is TGTGCCAGCAGTGCATCGGGGTATGAAGCTTTCTTT. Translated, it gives CASSASGYEAFF.

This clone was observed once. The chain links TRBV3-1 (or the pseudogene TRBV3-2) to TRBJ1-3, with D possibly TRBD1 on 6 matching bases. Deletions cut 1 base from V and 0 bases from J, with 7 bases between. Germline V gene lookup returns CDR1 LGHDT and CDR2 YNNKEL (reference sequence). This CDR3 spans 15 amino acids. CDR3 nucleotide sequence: TGTGCCAGCAGCCAAGGACAGGTCTCTGGAAACACCATATATTTT. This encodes CASSQGQVSGNTIYF.

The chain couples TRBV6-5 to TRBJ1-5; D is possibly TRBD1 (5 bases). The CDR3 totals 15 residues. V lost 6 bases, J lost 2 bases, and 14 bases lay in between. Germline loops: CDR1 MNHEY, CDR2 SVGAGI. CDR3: CASRTGGFGNQPQHF. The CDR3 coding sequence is TGTGCCAGCAGGACTGGGGGGTTTGGCAATCAGCCCCAGCATTTT.

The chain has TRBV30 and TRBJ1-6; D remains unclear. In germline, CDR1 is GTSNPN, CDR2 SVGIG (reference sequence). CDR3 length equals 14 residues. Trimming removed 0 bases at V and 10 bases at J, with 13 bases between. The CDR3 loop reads CAWSVGHGSSPLHF. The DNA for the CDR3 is TGTGCCTGGAGTGTAGGGCACGGGAGCTCACCCCTCCACTTT. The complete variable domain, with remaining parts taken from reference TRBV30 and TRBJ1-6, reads SQTIHQWPATLVQPVGSPLSLECTVEGTSNPNLYWYRQAAGRGLQLLFYSVGIGQISSEVPQNLSASRPQDRQFILSSKKLLLSDSGFYLCAWSVGHGSSPLHFGNGTRLTVT.

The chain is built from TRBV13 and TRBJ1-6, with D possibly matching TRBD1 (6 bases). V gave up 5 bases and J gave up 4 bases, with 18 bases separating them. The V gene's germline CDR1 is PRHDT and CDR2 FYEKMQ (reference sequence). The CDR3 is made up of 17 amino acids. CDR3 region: CASSRYPGQGYNSPLHF. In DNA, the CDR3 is TGTGCCAGCAGCCGGTATCCGGGACAAGGATATAATTCACCCCTCCACTTT.

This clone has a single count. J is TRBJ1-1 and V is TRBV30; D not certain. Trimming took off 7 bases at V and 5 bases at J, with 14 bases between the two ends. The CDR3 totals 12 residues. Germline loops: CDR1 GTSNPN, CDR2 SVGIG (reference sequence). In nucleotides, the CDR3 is TGTGCCTCTGTCTTGGGGAGGACTGAAGCTTTCTTT. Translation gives CASVLGRTEAFF.

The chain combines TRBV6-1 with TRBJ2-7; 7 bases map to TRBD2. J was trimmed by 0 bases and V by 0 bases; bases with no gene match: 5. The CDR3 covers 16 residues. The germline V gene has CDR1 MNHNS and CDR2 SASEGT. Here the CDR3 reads CASSEARDYDSYEQYF. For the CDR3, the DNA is TGTGCCAGCAGTGAAGCCAGGGACTACGACTCCTACGAGCAGTACTTC.

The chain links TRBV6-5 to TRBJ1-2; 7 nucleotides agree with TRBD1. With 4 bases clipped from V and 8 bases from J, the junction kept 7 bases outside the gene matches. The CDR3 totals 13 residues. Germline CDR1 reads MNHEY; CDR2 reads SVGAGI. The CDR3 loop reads CASSFTGDGGYTF. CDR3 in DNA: TGTGCCAGCAGTTTTACAGGGGATGGAGGCTACACCTTC.

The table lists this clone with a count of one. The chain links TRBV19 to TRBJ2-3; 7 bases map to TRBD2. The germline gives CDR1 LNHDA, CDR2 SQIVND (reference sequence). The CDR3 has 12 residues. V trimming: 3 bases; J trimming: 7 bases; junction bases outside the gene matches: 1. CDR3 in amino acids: CASSMGGHTQYF. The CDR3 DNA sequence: TGTGCCAGTAGTATGGGAGGGCATACGCAGTATTTT.